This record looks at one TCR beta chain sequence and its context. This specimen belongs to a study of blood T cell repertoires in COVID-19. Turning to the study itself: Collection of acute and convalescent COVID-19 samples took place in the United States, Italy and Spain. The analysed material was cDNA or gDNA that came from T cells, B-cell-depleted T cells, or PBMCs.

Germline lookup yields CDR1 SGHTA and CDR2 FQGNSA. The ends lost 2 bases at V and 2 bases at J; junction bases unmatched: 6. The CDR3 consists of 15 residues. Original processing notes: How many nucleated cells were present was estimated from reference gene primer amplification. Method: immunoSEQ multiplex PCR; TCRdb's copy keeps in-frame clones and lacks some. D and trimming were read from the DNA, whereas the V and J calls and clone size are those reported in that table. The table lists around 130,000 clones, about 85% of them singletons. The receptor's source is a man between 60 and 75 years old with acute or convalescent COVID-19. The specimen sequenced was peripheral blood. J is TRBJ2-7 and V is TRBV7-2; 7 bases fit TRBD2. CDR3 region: CASSLSLAATYEQYF. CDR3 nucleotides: TGTGCCAGCAGCTTATCGCTAGCGGCTACCTACGAGCAGTACTTC.